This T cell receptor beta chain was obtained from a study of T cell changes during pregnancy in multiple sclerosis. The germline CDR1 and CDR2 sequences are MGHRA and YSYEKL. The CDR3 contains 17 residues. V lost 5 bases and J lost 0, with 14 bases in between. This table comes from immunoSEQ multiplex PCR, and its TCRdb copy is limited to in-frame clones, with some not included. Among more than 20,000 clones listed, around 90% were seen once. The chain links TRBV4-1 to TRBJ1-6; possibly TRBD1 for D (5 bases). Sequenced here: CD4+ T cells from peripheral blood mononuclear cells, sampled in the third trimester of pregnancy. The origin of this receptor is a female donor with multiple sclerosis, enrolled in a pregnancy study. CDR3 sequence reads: CASSNQGWYSYNSPLHF. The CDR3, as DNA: TGCGCCAGCAGCAATCAGGGATGGTACTCCTATAATTCACCCCTCCACTTT.